These 31 T cell receptor beta chains originate from one sample sequenced in a study of human T cells and chemical hapten exposure. TCRdb used MiXCR to reprocess the RACE reads, holding one entry per CDR3 protein. The table records 100,000 or so distinct CDR3 sequences, about 10% of them present only once. Time point of the sample: patch test 1, 2 weeks after DPC sensitization. Treatment described: therapeutic diphenylcyclopropenone sensitization with weekly scalp DPC. Source: whole blood, taken in connection with sensitization to the hapten diphenylcyclopropenone (DPC). These receptors all stem from a woman between 40 and 50 years old with alopecia areata. Some clones in this sample may be carry-over from other donors' samples.

This clonotype was counted ten times or more. This sequence joins TRBV6-2 or TRBV6-3 and TRBJ1-2; D is ambiguous. Germline V gives CDR1 MNHEY, CDR2 SVGEGT. The CDR3 runs to 13 residues. V lost 6 bases and J 8 bases, leaving 16 bases between the germline ends. The CDR3 DNA reads TGTGCCAGCAGCCCATATTCGAGAAGGGGCTACACCTTC. The encoded protein is CASSPYSRRGYTF.

Ten or more counts support this clonotype. V and J are TRBV11-2 and TRBJ2-3, with D possibly being TRBD1 (5 bases). Between the trimmed V and J ends, which lost 5 bases and 0 bases, there was a span of 12 bases. Per germline, CDR1 SGHAT and CDR2 FQNNGV. The CDR3 length is 15 residues. This CDR3 reads CASSPRQSSTDTQYF. CDR3 in DNA: TGTGCCAGCAGCCCACGACAGTCTAGCACAGATACGCAGTATTTT.

This clonotype was seen at least ten times. The chain recombines TRBV20-1 with TRBJ1-3; 9 bases map to TRBD1. Germline loops: CDR1 DFQATT, CDR2 SNEGSKA (reference sequence). The length of the CDR3 is 17 residues. Losses at the gene ends were 0 bases for V and 2 bases for J; bases not matched to a gene: 8. The CDR3 protein is CSARDFGDRAAGNTIYF. The CDR3 DNA reads TGCAGTGCTAGAGATTTCGGGGACAGGGCGGCTGGAAACACCATATATTTT.

The chain is built from TRBV6-2 or TRBV6-3 and TRBJ1-1, with a possible D match to TRBD1 (5 bases). The V end lost 6 bases, the J end lost 7 bases, and 18 bases lay between the germline ends. Germline-derived CDR1 and CDR2 are MNHEY and SVGEGT. CDR3 length: 14 amino acids. The CDR3 DNA sequence: TGTGCCAGCAGACCGACTCTAGGGGTGAGTGAAGCTTTCTTT. Its protein product is CASRPTLGVSEAFF.

In this sample, this clonotype turned up many times. V is TRBV27 and J is TRBJ1-2; 7 bases align to TRBD1. V lost 3 bases and J lost 4; bases outside the gene matches: 14. The CDR3 totals 17 residues. Germline CDR1 is MNHEY and CDR2 is SMNVEV (reference sequence). The CDR3 region is CASSLRGLRPLTYGYTF. DNA for the CDR3: TGTGCCAGCAGTTTGAGGGGGCTAAGGCCCCTTACCTATGGCTACACCTTC.

This clonotype was observed many times. The V gene is TRBV18, the J gene TRBJ1-2; D gene ambiguous. The germline V gene encodes CDR1 KGHSH and CDR2 LQKENI. V was shortened by 3 bases and J by 8 bases, with 19 bases between the two germline ends. The length of the CDR3 is 15 residues. The CDR3 spells CASSPEIPGLWGYTF. The CDR3 bases are TGTGCCAGCTCACCCGAAATTCCGGGATTATGGGGCTACACCTTC.

The V and J genes are TRBV5-1 and TRBJ2-2; TRBD2 aligns across 13 bases. This CDR3 is 16 amino acids long. The J segment lost 4 bases and the V segment lost 4 bases, leaving 4 bases of the junction unmatched. Germline CDR1 SGHRS, CDR2 YFSETQ. The CDR3 DNA reads TGCGCCAGCAGCCCCAGGACTAGCGGGAGCACCGGGGAGCTGTTTTTT. This codes for CASSPRTSGSTGELFF. The whole variable domain, filled in from reference TRBV5-1 and TRBJ2-2, reads KAGVTQTPRYLIKTRGQQVTLSCSPISGHRSVSWYQQTPGQGLQFLFEYFSETQRNKGNFPGRFSGRQFSNSRSEMNVSTLELGDSALYLCASSPRTSGSTGELFFGEGSRLTVL.

This rearrangement joins TRBV20-1 to TRBJ2-3; 11 nucleotides align to TRBD2. The V and J ends lost 1 base and 2 bases, in that order; junction bases with no gene match: 5. Germline loops: CDR1 DFQATT, CDR2 SNEGSKA (reference sequence). The CDR3 is made up of 16 amino acids. CDR3 sequence: CSARGVSGRATDTQYF. The CDR3 bases are TGCAGTGCTAGAGGGGTTAGCGGGAGGGCCACAGATACGCAGTATTTT.

This rearrangement joins TRBV5-4 to TRBJ2-1; unclear D gene. With 2 bases removed from V and 5 bases from J, the gap between germline ends came to 11 bases. This CDR3 spans 14 amino acids. Germline V lookup: CDR1 SGHNT, CDR2 YYREEE (reference sequence). CDR3 sequence (DNA): TGTGCCAGCAGCTTAGCGAGTGGCCACAATGAGCAGTTCTTC. Amino acids: CASSLASGHNEQFF.

This clonotype was found a few times. The J gene is TRBJ2-1, the V gene TRBV20-1; 7 bases line up with TRBD2. V was pared by 4 bases and J by 6 bases, with 9 bases of the junction left unmatched. This CDR3 has 14 residues. Germline assignment: CDR1 DFQATT and CDR2 SNEGSKA (reference sequence). The CDR3 loop is CSATRLAEGNEQFF. CDR3 in DNA: TGCAGTGCTACCCGACTAGCCGAAGGCAATGAGCAGTTCTTC.

This clonotype was recorded many times. The chain has TRBV9 and TRBJ2-5, with D perhaps matching TRBD1 (5 bases). This CDR3 is built from 14 residues. V was cut by 3 bases and J by 2 bases, with 11 bases left in between. CDR1 is SGDLS, CDR2 YYNGEE, per germline. The CDR3 bases are TGTGCCAGCAGCGCGCGCCAGGGACAAGAGACCCAGTACTTC. Translation: CASSARQGQETQYF.

Many counts were recorded for this clonotype. The CDR3 protein is CASSQDEGLGVINEQFF. Here the CDR3 DNA reads TGCGCCAGCAGCCAAGATGAGGGACTAGGAGTAATCAATGAGCAGTTCTTC. The chain links TRBV4-3 to TRBJ2-1, with 8 bases identical to TRBD2. The V gene's germline CDR1 is LGHNA and CDR2 YSLEER. This CDR3 spans 17 amino acids. Germline trimming cut 0 bases from V and 6 bases from J; bases unmatched to any gene: 10.

This clonotype was seen a handful of times. The chain recombines TRBV6-5 with TRBJ1-1; 8 bases map to TRBD1. The CDR3 is 16 residues long. In germline, CDR1 is MNHEY, CDR2 SVGAGI. CDR3 coding DNA: TGTGCTACAGCAGGAGGGAGGACAGGGCCTTACACTGAAGCTTTCTTT. Encoded protein: CATAGGRTGPYTEAFF.

This clonotype was seen repeatedly, ten times or more. The chain uses TRBV12-3 or TRBV12-4 and TRBJ2-1; weak D call: TRBD2 (5 bases). The CDR3 loop spans 12 amino acids. The V gene lost 5 bases and the J gene lost 10 bases, with 12 bases spanning the gap. In nucleotides, the CDR3 is TGTGCCAGCAGTCCCACGGGAAACGAGCAGTTCTTC. This sequence encodes CASSPTGNEQFF.

This clonotype was seen a handful of times. This chain links TRBV7-6 with TRBJ2-7; D not resolved. V was clipped by 5 bases and J by 6 bases, with 23 bases between them. The germline CDR1 and CDR2 sequences are SGHVS and FNYEAQ. This CDR3 has 16 amino acids. The CDR3 spells CASSRLDAKGKGEQYF. CDR3 nucleotides: TGTGCCAGCAGCCGTTTAGACGCCAAAGGGAAAGGCGAGCAGTACTTC.

This clonotype was detected many times. V and J are TRBV7-9 and TRBJ1-1; the match to TRBD1 covers 8 bases. V shed 4 bases and J 5 bases; nucleotides not matched to a gene: 9. The CDR3 length is 15 residues. Looked up from germline, CDR1 is SEHNR and CDR2 is FQNEAQ (reference sequence). CDR3: CASSSNRGSFTEAFF. In DNA, the CDR3 is TGTGCCAGCAGCTCGAACAGGGGGTCTTTTACTGAAGCTTTCTTT.

DNA for the CDR3: TGTGCCAGCAGTTATGACAGCTACACTGAAGCTTTCTTT. It is translated as CASSYDSYTEAFF. The chain combines TRBV6-2 or TRBV6-3 with TRBJ1-1; the D gene is possibly TRBD1 (5 bases). The CDR3 length is 13 residues. The V gene's germline CDR1 is MNHEY and CDR2 SVGEGT. V lost 3 bases to trimming and J lost 3 bases, with 8 bases between them.

This clonotype was recorded at least ten times. This sequence joins TRBV9 and TRBJ1-5; TRBD1 is a possible D gene (5 bases). The CDR3 length is 15 residues. The ends were cut back, 0 bases at V and 0 bases at J, with 7 bases in the middle. Germline V CDR1 and CDR2: SGDLS, YYNGEE. Written as DNA, the CDR3 is TGTGCCAGCAGCGTAGAGGGGATTAGCAATCAGCCCCAGCATTTT. As protein: CASSVEGISNQPQHF.

This clonotype was detected ten times or more. The chain recombines TRBV20-1 with TRBJ2-1; 7 bases are a match to TRBD1. V trimming: 3 bases; J trimming: 0 bases; junction bases outside the gene matches: 8. The CDR3 consists of 16 residues. The germline V gene has CDR1 DFQATT and CDR2 SNEGSKA (reference sequence). The CDR3 DNA follows: TGCAGTGCTAGGGTACCGACAGGGAGCTCCTACAATGAGCAGTTCTTC. Translation gives CSARVPTGSSYNEQFF.

This clonotype was counted ten times or more. The V call is TRBV4-1, the J call TRBJ2-7; 7 bases are a match to TRBD2. This CDR3 has 15 amino acids. Germline V lookup: CDR1 MGHRA, CDR2 YSYEKL. The ends lost 1 base at V and 1 base at J; junction bases unmatched: 4. The CDR3 sequence is CASSQGEGGSYEQYF. CDR3 coding DNA: TGCGCCAGCAGCCAAGGGGAGGGCGGTTCCTACGAGCAGTACTTC.

The chain combines TRBV5-1 with TRBJ2-7; 8 nucleotides line up with TRBD1. Trimming removed 7 bases from V and 0 bases from J; junction bases left unmatched: 6. Germline V gene data show CDR1 as SGHRS and CDR2 as YFSETQ. The CDR3 consists of 14 residues. The DNA of the CDR3 is TGCGCCAGCGGGACAGGTTCTAGCTCCTACGAGCAGTACTTC. Its protein is CASGTGSSSYEQYF.

This clonotype was detected only a few times. The chain carries TRBV11-2 and TRBJ2-1; a weak D match, TRBD2 (5 bases). CDR3 length: 15 amino acids. Germline V gives CDR1 SGHAT, CDR2 FQNNGV. Trimming took 4 bases from V and 8 from J, leaving 18 bases between them. This chain's CDR3 is CASSSSMAAADEQFF. CDR3 in DNA: TGTGCCAGCAGCTCTTCGATGGCCGCAGCGGATGAGCAGTTCTTC.

This clonotype came up a few times. This chain uses TRBV24-1 with TRBJ2-1, with D possibly being TRBD1 (6 bases). Looked up from germline, CDR1 is KGHDR and CDR2 is SFDVKD. Trimming pared 3 bases from V and 0 bases from J, leaving 11 bases between. This CDR3 region has 16 residues. The CDR3 region is CATSDIQGSSYNEQFF. Written as DNA, the CDR3 is TGTGCCACCAGTGATATCCAGGGGAGCTCCTACAATGAGCAGTTCTTC.

This clonotype was seen a few times. The V call is TRBV6-1, the J call TRBJ2-1; TRBD1 matches at 9 bases. From germline, CDR1 is MNHNS and CDR2 SASEGT. The J segment lost 7 bases and the V segment lost 7 bases, leaving 8 bases of the junction unmatched. The CDR3 has 14 amino acids. Here the CDR3 DNA reads TGTGCCAGCACCAAGGGACAGGGTGGAAATGAGCAGTTCTTC. Translating it yields CASTKGQGGNEQFF.

This clonotype was counted only a few times. J is TRBJ1-6 and V is TRBV6-5; D perhaps matches TRBD1 (5 bases). Germline loops: CDR1 MNHEY, CDR2 SVGAGI. This CDR3 region has 15 residues. Trimming left V 5 bases short and J 7 bases short, with 15 bases between. CDR3 bases: TGTGCCAGCAGTAAGGGACTCGAGGGGAATTCACCCCTCCACTTT. Translating gives CASSKGLEGNSPLHF.

This clonotype occurred many times. This rearrangement joins TRBV20-1 to TRBJ1-3, with 7 positions matching TRBD1. Germline CDR1 reads DFQATT; CDR2 reads SNEGSKA (reference sequence). The CDR3 is 17 residues long. J gave up 3 bases and V 0 bases, and 11 bases lay outside the gene matches. CDR3 bases: TGCAGTGCTAGAGATGTCGCGCGGACAGGCCTTGGAAACACCATATATTTT. Amino acid sequence: CSARDVARTGLGNTIYF.

This clonotype was detected ten times or more. V gene TRBV7-9 combines with J gene TRBJ2-7, with 7 bases matching TRBD1. J was trimmed by 3 bases and V by 7 bases; bases with no gene match: 9. The CDR3 loop spans 14 amino acids. Looked up from germline, CDR1 is SEHNR and CDR2 is FQNEAQ (reference sequence). CDR3 nucleotide sequence: TGTGCCAGCACCTCGGGGTCAGGGGGCTACGAGCAGTACTTC. Translated: CASTSGSGGYEQYF.

This clonotype was detected a few times. The CDR3 loop reads CASSLGLAGGPEQYF. CDR3 in DNA: TGTGCCAGCAGCTTAGGACTAGCGGGAGGGCCCGAGCAGTACTTC. V and J are TRBV7-2 and TRBJ2-7; TRBD2 aligns across 14 bases. Germline CDR1 is SGHTA and CDR2 is FQGNSA. V shed 1 base, J shed 6 bases, and the junction held 2 bases outside the gene matches. The CDR3 totals 15 residues. Full variable domain (rest looked up from reference TRBV7-2 and TRBJ2-7): GAGVSQSPSNKVTEKGKDVELRCDPISGHTALYWYRQSLGQGLEFLIYFQGNSAPDKSGLPSDRFSAERTGGSVSTLTIQRTQQEDSAVYLCASSLGLAGGPEQYFGPGTRLTVT.

This clonotype appeared a few times. The chain combines TRBV5-1 with TRBJ1-3, with D tentatively TRBD1 (5 bases). The V end was cut by 4 bases, the J end by 0 bases, with 17 bases between. The CDR3 length is 17 residues. Germline loops: CDR1 SGHRS, CDR2 YFSETQ. The DNA for the CDR3 is TGCGCCAGCAGCCCGCAACAGGCGATTAGCTCTGGAAACACCATATATTTT. Translated: CASSPQQAISSGNTIYF. Full variable domain (remainder filled in from reference TRBV5-1 and TRBJ1-3): KAGVTQTPRYLIKTRGQQVTLSCSPISGHRSVSWYQQTPGQGLQFLFEYFSETQRNKGNFPGRFSGRQFSNSRSEMNVSTLELGDSALYLCASSPQQAISSGNTIYFGEGSWLTVV.

This clonotype came up a few times. The gene calls are TRBV7-2 and TRBJ2-3, with 7 bases aligning to TRBD2. The germline CDR1 and CDR2 sequences are SGHTA and FQGNSA. V lost 8 bases and J lost 3; bases outside the gene matches: 8. The CDR3 contains 14 residues. The CDR3 DNA follows: TGTGCCAGCGGAGAGCGGGGTAGGACAGATACGCAGTATTTT. Encoded protein: CASGERGRTDTQYF.

This clonotype was detected ten times or more. The chain carries TRBV20-1 and TRBJ1-2; D gene uncertain. V lost 0 bases, J lost 2 bases, and 13 bases lay in between. CDR1 DFQATT and CDR2 SNEGSKA come from the germline V gene (reference sequence). The CDR3 loop spans 15 amino acids. CDR3 DNA sequence: TGCAGTGCTAGAGATGAAATAACGTTCAACTATGGCTACACCTTC. This sequence encodes CSARDEITFNYGYTF.